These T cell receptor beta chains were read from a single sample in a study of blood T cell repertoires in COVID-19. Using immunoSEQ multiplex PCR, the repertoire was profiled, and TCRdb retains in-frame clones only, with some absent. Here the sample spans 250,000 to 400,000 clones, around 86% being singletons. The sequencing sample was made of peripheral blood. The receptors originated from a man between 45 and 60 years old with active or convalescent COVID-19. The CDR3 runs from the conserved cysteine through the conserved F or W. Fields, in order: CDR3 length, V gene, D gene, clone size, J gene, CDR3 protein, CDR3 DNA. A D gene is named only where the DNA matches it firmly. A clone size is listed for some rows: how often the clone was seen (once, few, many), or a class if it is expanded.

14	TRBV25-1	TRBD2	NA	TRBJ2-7	CATRPGLAFHEQYF	TGTGCCACCCGGCCGGGACTAGCTTTCCACGAGCAGTACTTC
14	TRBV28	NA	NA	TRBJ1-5	CASSFVTGNQPQHF	TGTGCCAGCAGTTTCGTCACGGGCAATCAGCCCCAGCATTTT
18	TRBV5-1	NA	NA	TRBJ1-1	CASSSTPGTFGVNTEAFF	TGCGCCAGCAGCTCTACTCCAGGGACTTTTGGGGTGAACACTGAAGCTTTCTTT
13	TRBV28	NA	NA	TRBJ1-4	CASSFVRSEKLFF	TGTGCCAGCAGTTTCGTTAGGAGTGAAAAACTGTTTTTT
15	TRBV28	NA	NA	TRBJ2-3	CASRWTGTSTDTQYF	TGTGCCAGCAGGTGGACGGGGACAAGCACAGATACGCAGTATTTT
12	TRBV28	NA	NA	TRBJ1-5	CASSLLNQPQHF	TGTGCCAGCAGTCTTCTCAATCAGCCCCAGCATTTT
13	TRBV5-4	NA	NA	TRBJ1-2	CASSSGLNYGYTF	TGTGCCAGCAGCTCGGGACTTAACTATGGCTACACCTTC
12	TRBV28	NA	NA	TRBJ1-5	CASSFSDTPQHF	TGTGCCAGCAGTTTCTCCGACACTCCCCAGCATTTT
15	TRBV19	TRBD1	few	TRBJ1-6	CASSGRTGVNSPLHF	TGTGCCAGTAGTGGAAGGACAGGGGTAAATTCACCCCTCCACTTT
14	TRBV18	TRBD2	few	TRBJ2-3	CASSPRTRTDTQYF	TGTGCCAGCTCACCACGGACTAGAACAGATACGCAGTATTTT
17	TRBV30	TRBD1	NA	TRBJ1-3	CAWSAGFRGTAGNTIYF	TGTGCCTGGAGTGCTGGCTTCAGGGGGACGGCTGGAAACACCATATATTTT
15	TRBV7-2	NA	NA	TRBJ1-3	CASSHTGISGNTIYF	TGTGCCAGCAGCCACACAGGGATCTCTGGAAACACCATATATTTT
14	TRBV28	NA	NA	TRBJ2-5	CASSLGQLQETQYF	TGTGCCAGCAGCCTAGGACAGCTCCAAGAGACCCAGTACTTC
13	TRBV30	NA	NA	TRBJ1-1	CAWSMQEGTEAFF	TGTGCCTGGAGTATGCAGGAGGGGACTGAAGCTTTCTTT
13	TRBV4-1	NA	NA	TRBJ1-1	CASSQEVRGEAFF	TGCGCCAGCAGCCAAGAAGTCAGAGGCGAAGCTTTCTTT
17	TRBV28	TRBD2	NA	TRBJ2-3	CASSPPGLAGGQDTQYF	TGTGCCAGCAGCCCTCCGGGACTAGCGGGGGGGCAAGATACGCAGTATTTT
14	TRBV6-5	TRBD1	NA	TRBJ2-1	CASRLGTDYNEQFF	TGTGCCAGCAGGCTTGGGACAGACTACAATGAGCAGTTCTTC
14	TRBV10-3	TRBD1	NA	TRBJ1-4	CAISDYDRGEKLFF	TGTGCCATCAGTGATTATGACAGGGGGGAAAAACTGTTTTTT
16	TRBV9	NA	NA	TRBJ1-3	CASSSDTINSGNTIYF	TGTGCCAGCAGCTCGGACACCATAAACTCTGGAAACACCATATATTTT
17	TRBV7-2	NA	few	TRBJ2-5	CASSLAGTARSQETQYF	TGTGCCAGCAGCTTAGCGGGGACTGCCCGGAGCCAAGAGACCCAGTACTTC
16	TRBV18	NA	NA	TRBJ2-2	CASSPQSARNTGELFF	TGTGCCAGCTCACCACAATCAGCGCGGAACACCGGGGAGCTGTTTTTT
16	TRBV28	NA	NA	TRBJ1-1	CASTTIIQALNTEAFF	TGTGCCAGTACGACCATTATACAGGCGCTGAACACTGAAGCTTTCTTT
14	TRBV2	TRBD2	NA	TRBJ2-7	CASRPSGGIAEQYF	TGTGCCAGCAGGCCCTCGGGGGGGATAGCCGAGCAGTACTTC
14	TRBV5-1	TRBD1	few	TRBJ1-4	CASSSGQASEKLFF	TGCGCCAGCAGCTCCGGACAGGCATCTGAAAAACTGTTTTTT
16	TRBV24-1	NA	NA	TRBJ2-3	CATSEPRGYSTDTQYF	TGTGCCACCAGTGAGCCGCGGGGTTATAGCACAGATACGCAGTATTTT